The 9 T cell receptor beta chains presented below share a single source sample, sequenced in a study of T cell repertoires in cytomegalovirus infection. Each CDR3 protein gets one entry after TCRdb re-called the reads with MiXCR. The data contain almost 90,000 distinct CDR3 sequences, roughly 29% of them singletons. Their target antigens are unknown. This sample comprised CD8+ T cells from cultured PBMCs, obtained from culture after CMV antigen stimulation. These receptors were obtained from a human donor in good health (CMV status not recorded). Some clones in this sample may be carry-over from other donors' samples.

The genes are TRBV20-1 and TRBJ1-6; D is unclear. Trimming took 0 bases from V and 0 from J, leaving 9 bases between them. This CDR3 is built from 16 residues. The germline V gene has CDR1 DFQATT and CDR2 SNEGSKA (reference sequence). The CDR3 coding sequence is TGCAGTGCTAGAGATCTGCTGAGCTCCTATAATTCACCCCTCCACTTT. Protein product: CSARDLLSSYNSPLHF.

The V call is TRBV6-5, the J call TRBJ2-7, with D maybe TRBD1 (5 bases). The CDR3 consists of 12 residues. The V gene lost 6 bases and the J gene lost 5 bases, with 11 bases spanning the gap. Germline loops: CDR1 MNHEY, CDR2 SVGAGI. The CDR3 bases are TGTGCCAGCAGATCCTTCAGGGACGAGCAGTACTTC. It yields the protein CASRSFRDEQYF.

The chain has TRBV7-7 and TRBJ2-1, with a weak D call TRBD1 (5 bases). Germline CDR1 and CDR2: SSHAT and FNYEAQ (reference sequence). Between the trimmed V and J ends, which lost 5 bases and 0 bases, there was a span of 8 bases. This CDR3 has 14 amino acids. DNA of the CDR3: TGTGCCAGCAGCCCGGACATCTCCTACAATGAGCAGTTCTTC. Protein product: CASSPDISYNEQFF. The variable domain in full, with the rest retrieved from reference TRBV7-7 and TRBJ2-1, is GAGVSQSPRYKVTKRGQDVTLRCDPISSHATLYWYQQALGQGPEFLTYFNYEAQPDKSGLPSDRFSAERPEGSISTLTIQRTEQRDSAMYRCASSPDISYNEQFFGPGTRLTVL.

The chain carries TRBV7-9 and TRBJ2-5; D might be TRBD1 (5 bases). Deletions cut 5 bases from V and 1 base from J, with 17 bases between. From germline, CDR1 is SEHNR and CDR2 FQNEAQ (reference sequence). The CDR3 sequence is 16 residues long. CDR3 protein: CASSPPAGWIQETQYF. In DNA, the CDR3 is TGTGCCAGCAGCCCCCCGGCAGGGTGGATCCAAGAGACCCAGTACTTC.

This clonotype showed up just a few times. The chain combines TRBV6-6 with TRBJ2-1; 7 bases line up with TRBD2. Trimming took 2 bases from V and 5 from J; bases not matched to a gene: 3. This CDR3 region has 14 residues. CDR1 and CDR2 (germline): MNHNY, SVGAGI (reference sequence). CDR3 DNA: TGTGCCAGCAGTTACGGGGGGGTCCACAATGAGCAGTTCTTC. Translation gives CASSYGGVHNEQFF.

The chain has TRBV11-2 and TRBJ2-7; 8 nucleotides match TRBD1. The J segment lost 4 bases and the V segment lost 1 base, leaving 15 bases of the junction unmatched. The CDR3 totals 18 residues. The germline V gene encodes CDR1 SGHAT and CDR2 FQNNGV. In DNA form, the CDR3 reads TGTGCCAGCAGCTTAGTAGTGTCTGAGGACAGGGTAATTTACGAGCAGTACTTC. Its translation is CASSLVVSEDRVIYEQYF.

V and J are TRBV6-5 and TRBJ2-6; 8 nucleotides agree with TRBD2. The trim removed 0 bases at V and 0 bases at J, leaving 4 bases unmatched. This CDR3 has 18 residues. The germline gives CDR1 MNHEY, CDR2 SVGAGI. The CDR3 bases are TGTGCCAGCAGTTACTCGGCGGGGGGCCTCTCTGGGGCCAACGTCCTGACTTTC. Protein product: CASSYSAGGLSGANVLTF.

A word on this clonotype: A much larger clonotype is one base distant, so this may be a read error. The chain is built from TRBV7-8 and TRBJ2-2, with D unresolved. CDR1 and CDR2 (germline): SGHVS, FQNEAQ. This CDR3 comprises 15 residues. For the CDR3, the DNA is TGTGTCAGCAGCTTTGGTGGGCCGAACACCGGGGAGCTGTTTTTT. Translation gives CVSSFGGPNTGELFF.

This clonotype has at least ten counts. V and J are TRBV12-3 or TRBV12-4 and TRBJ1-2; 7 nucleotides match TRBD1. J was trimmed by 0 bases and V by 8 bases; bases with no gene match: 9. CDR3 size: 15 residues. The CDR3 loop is CASASDRRANYGYTF. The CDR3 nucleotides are TGTGCCAGCGCCTCGGACAGGAGAGCTAACTATGGCTACACCTTC.